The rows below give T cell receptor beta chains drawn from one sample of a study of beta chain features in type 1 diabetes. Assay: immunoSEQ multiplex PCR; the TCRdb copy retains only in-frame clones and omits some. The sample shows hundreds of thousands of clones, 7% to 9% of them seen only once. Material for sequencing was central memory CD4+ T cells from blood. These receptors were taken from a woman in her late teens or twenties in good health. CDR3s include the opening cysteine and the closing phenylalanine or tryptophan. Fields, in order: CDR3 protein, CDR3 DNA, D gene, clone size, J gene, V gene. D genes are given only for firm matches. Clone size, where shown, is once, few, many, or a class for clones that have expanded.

CASKRAGGPYEQFF TGTGCCAGCAAGAGAGCGGGAGGGCCCTATGAGCAGTTCTTC TRBD2 few TRBJ2-1 TRBV7-3
CASSLTSMETQYF TGTGCCAGCAGTTTAACTAGCATGGAGACCCAGTACTTC - - TRBJ2-5 TRBV28
CASSPQGTQETQYF TGCGCCAGCAGCCCCCAGGGAACGCAAGAGACCCAGTACTTC - few TRBJ2-5 TRBV5-1
CASSGTGAYEQYF TGTGCCAGCTCAGGGACAGGGGCCTACGAGCAGTACTTC TRBD1 few TRBJ2-7 TRBV18
CASSLGLDGQETQYF TGCGCCAGCAGCTTGGGACTAGATGGGCAAGAGACCCAGTACTTC - - TRBJ2-5 TRBV5-1
CASSERGTSGSSYEQYF TGTGCCAGCAGTGAACGGGGGACTAGCGGGAGCTCCTACGAGCAGTACTTC TRBD2 - TRBJ2-7 TRBV25-1
CASSTHGRAASSDGYTF TGTGCCAGCAGCACACACGGTAGGGCAGCAAGTTCCGATGGCTACACCTTC - - TRBJ1-2 TRBV14
CASIPPGHRRFTEAFF TGTGCCAGTATTCCCCCCGGACACCGAAGGTTCACTGAAGCTTTCTTT - few TRBJ1-1 TRBV19
CSAQYRGKEGNTIYF TGCAGCGCGCAGTACAGGGGGAAGGAAGGAAACACCATATATTTT TRBD1 few TRBJ1-3 TRBV29-1
CASSRTAKSNSNQPQHF TGTGCCAGCAGTCGTACGGCCAAGAGTAATAGCAATCAGCCCCAGCATTTT - few TRBJ1-5 TRBV27
CASSVEVASNYGYTF TGTGCCAGCAGCGTAGAGGTGGCGAGTAACTATGGCTACACCTTC - - TRBJ1-2 TRBV9
CASSLALGFGYTF TGCGCCAGCAGCTTGGCCCTAGGGTTTGGCTACACCTTC - - TRBJ1-2 TRBV5-1
CASSQASGTLDTQYF TGTGCCAGCAGCCAGGCGTCCGGAACGTTGGATACGCAGTATTTT - - TRBJ2-3 TRBV6-5
CASSTSGSLNEQFF TGTGCCAGCAGTACTAGCGGGAGCCTCAATGAGCAGTTCTTC TRBD2 few TRBJ2-1 TRBV6-6
CASSVFNDQPQHF TGTGCCAGCAGTGTGTTCAACGATCAGCCCCAGCATTTT - many TRBJ1-5 TRBV6-1
CASSGTRGVVGSYEQYF TGTGCCAGCAGCGGGACTAGAGGAGTGGTAGGGTCCTACGAGCAGTACTTC TRBD2 few TRBJ2-7 TRBV28
CASSRDSSYNEQFF TGTGCCAGTAGTAGGGACAGCTCCTACAATGAGCAGTTCTTC TRBD1 - TRBJ2-1 TRBV19
CASSLTTSGTRNEQFF TGTGCCAGCAGCTTAACAACTAGCGGGACGAGGAATGAGCAGTTCTTC TRBD2 few TRBJ2-1 TRBV11-2
CASSEGYRGLEKLFF TGTGCCAGCAGTGAAGGGTACAGGGGGCTTGAAAAACTGTTTTTT TRBD1 - TRBJ1-4 TRBV6-1
CASSYPAGTSVGEQFF TGTGCCAGCAGTTACCCAGCCGGGACTAGCGTCGGTGAGCAGTTCTTC TRBD2 - TRBJ2-1 TRBV6-6
CASSSRETSGFKDTQYF TGTGCCAGCAGCTCGCGGGAGACTAGCGGATTCAAAGATACGCAGTATTTT TRBD2 few TRBJ2-3 TRBV13
CASRSGTGDTQYF TGCGCCAGCAGAAGCGGGACGGGGGATACGCAGTATTTT TRBD2 few TRBJ2-3 TRBV5-1
CASSLGIDQPQHF TGTGCCAGCAGCTTAGGCATAGATCAGCCCCAGCATTTT - few TRBJ1-5 TRBV7-2
CSGARDFPYEQYF TGCAGCGGCGCCCGGGACTTTCCCTACGAGCAGTACTTC - many TRBJ2-7 TRBV29-1
CASSDSGNTIYF TGTGCCAGCAGTGACAGTGGAAACACCATATATTTT - few TRBJ1-3 TRBV2
CASSLMGGQETQYF TGTGCCAGCAGCTTGATGGGGGGCCAAGAGACCCAGTACTTC - - TRBJ2-5 TRBV7-3
CSVVRLAAQETQYF TGCAGCGTGGTTAGACTAGCAGCACAAGAGACCCAGTACTTC TRBD2 - TRBJ2-5 TRBV29-1
CASRTNVIDEQFF TGTGCCAGCAGGACTAACGTCATCGATGAGCAGTTCTTC - - TRBJ2-1 TRBV27
CASSQTPSGTGQETQYF TGTGCCAGCAGCCAGACCCCTAGCGGGACCGGACAAGAGACCCAGTACTTC TRBD2 - TRBJ2-5 TRBV11-2
CAISASWGNQPQHF TGTGCCATCAGTGCAAGCTGGGGCAATCAGCCCCAGCATTTT - - TRBJ1-5 TRBV10-3
CASSEARGQFF TGTGCCAGCAGTGAAGCGAGGGGGCAGTTCTTC - few TRBJ2-1 TRBV6-1
CASSESRGQGNEQFF TGTGCCAGCAGTGAATCCCGGGGCCAGGGGAATGAGCAGTTCTTC - - TRBJ2-1 TRBV25-1
CSVEDGTGYEQFF TGCAGCGTTGAAGACGGGACAGGGTATGAGCAGTTCTTC TRBD1 few TRBJ2-1 TRBV29-1
CASSRQGEGTEAFF TGTGCCAGCAGCCGGCAGGGGGAAGGAACTGAAGCTTTCTTT TRBD1 - TRBJ1-1 TRBV7-2
CASTKGGWTNQETQYF TGTGCCAGCACCAAAGGGGGCTGGACCAATCAAGAGACCCAGTACTTC TRBD1 few TRBJ2-5 TRBV2
CASSLGGIILAGQEQFF TGTGCCAGCAGCTTAGGGGGGATAATACTAGCCGGACAGGAGCAGTTCTTC - - TRBJ2-1 TRBV7-9
CATSREGTSGGNEQFF TGTGCCACCAGCAGAGAGGGGACTAGCGGGGGAAATGAGCAGTTCTTC TRBD2 - TRBJ2-1 TRBV15
CSVRQLYGYTF TGCAGTGTGCGCCAGCTTTATGGCTACACCTTC - few TRBJ1-2 TRBV20-1
CASRPNYDHEQFF TGTGCCAGCAGGCCCAATTATGACCATGAGCAGTTCTTC - - TRBJ2-1 TRBV27
CASSFVGNTEAFF TGTGCCAGCAGCTTCGTAGGGAACACTGAAGCTTTCTTT - few TRBJ1-1 TRBV7-2
CAISEGETQYF TGTGCCATCAGTGAGGGTGAGACCCAGTACTTC - many TRBJ2-5 TRBV10-3
CASSQAERPDTQYF TGTGCCAGCAGCCAAGCGGAGCGTCCAGATACGCAGTATTTT - few TRBJ2-3 TRBV4-2
CASSLRPGLVNEQFF TGCGCCAGCAGCTTACGACCGGGACTAGTGAATGAGCAGTTCTTC TRBD2 few TRBJ2-1 TRBV5-1
CASSLLPDQPQHF TGCGCCAGCAGCTTGTTGCCCGATCAGCCCCAGCATTTT - - TRBJ1-5 TRBV5-1
CASRISGLWDETQYF TGTGCCAGCAGAATTAGTGGGCTATGGGACGAGACCCAGTACTTC - few TRBJ2-5 TRBV6-6
CASSLFMTEPQFF TGTGCCAGCAGCTTATTTATGACAGAACCTCAGTTCTTC - - TRBJ2-1 TRBV7-2
CSAGTGGRTEAFF TGCAGCGCTGGGACAGGGGGAAGAACTGAAGCTTTCTTT TRBD1 - TRBJ1-1 TRBV29-1
CASSLSPSNEQFF TGTGCCAGCAGCTTGAGCCCCTCCAATGAGCAGTTCTTC - - TRBJ2-1 TRBV5-4
CASSQSLGRDRATNTQYF TGTGCCAGCAGCCAATCTCTTGGCCGGGACAGGGCGACGAATACGCAGTATTTT TRBD1 few TRBJ2-3 TRBV14
CASRTVTDTQYF TGTGCCAGCAGGACGGTCACAGATACGCAGTATTTT - many TRBJ2-3 TRBV27
CASSQSAWEGIQETQYF TGTGCCAGCAGCCAATCAGCCTGGGAGGGGATCCAAGAGACCCAGTACTTC TRBD2 - TRBJ2-5 TRBV4-2
CASSFVGGGVDTQYF TGTGCCAGCAGTTTTGTCGGAGGGGGCGTAGATACGCAGTATTTT - - TRBJ2-3 TRBV28
CATSRGVQPTDTQYF TGTGCCACCAGCAGAGGAGTGCAACCCACAGATACGCAGTATTTT - few TRBJ2-3 TRBV15
CASRGVGGGSDTQYF TGTGCCAGCAGGGGGGTCGGTGGCGGGTCAGATACGCAGTATTTT - many TRBJ2-3 TRBV7-2
CASSQRARNTEAFF TGTGCCAGCAGCCAAAGGGCGCGGAACACTGAAGCTTTCTTT - - TRBJ1-1 TRBV4-2
CASSGEYHEQYF TGCGCCAGCAGCGGGGAGTACCACGAGCAGTACTTC - few TRBJ2-7 TRBV5-1
CASSIQGSRNEKLFF TGTGCCAGTAGTATCCAAGGCAGCCGGAATGAAAAACTGTTTTTT - few TRBJ1-4 TRBV19
CASSLGTDSYEQYF TGTGCCAGCTCCTTAGGGACAGACTCCTACGAGCAGTACTTC TRBD1 - TRBJ2-7 TRBV18
CASSLSGGQETQYF TGTGCCAGCAGCTTATCGGGAGGGCAGGAGACCCAGTACTTC TRBD2 - TRBJ2-5 TRBV7-2